This T cell receptor beta chain was sequenced for a study of blood T cell repertoires in COVID-19 (TCRdb year 2020). Concerning the study at large: The collaborator samples originated in the United States, Italy and Spain and spanned the acute and convalescent phases of COVID-19. Samples came from the ongoing ImmuneRACE study (first 160 participants) plus 1,254 subjects from 6 global collaborators. Deeply sampled blood TCRbeta repertoires from subjects exposed to, actively infected with, or recovered from COVID-19 were included in the dataset. The repertoires were released in a freely available public database intended as a resource for research on the immune response to SARS-CoV-2. The sample metadata nearly always contained a de-identified subject ID, COVID-19 status, age in years and sex. Where available, HLA class I and class II types were taken from metadata supplied by the sample provider and were not determined by assay-based typing. The material from the prospective study consisted of cDNA or gDNA derived from T cells, B-cell-depleted T cells, or PBMCs. The paper as a whole reports these results and caveats: Clinical and demographic metadata were provided uncurated, with the amount varying by source and participant.

The collaborating institutions used their own protocols to collect whole blood in K2EDTA tubes. For TCRbeta analysis, collaborators shipped samples as frozen whole blood, isolated PBMCs, or DNA extracted from either of those sample types. This clone was seen only once. The antigen it binds to is not known. No per-base quality is available; no much larger clone lies one base away. The CDR3 runs 16 amino acids, cysteine and phenylalanine included. The read is trimmed to its CDR3 DNA, 48 bases read in frame from base 1. Trimming leaves V shorter by 2 bases and J shorter by 2 bases, with the junction holding 6 bases beyond the gene matches. Via the germline V gene (reference sequence), CDR1 is MNHEY and CDR2 SMNVEV. TCRbeta CDR3 regions were amplified from genomic DNA using the immunoSEQ Assay, a bias-controlled multiplex PCR. The original pipeline was this. The number of nucleated cells in each sample was estimated by amplification of reference gene primers within the assay. To quantify the absolute abundance of each unique TCRbeta CDR3 rearrangement, sequence reads were collapsed and filtered. For each sample, productive Simpson clonality was calculated by taking the square root of Simpson's diversity index across productive rearrangements. The table was pulled from immuneACCESS by TCRdb, which kept in-frame rearrangements only. Such tables lose some clones; where checked, under half of the loss comes from unresolved V genes, and the rest has no known cause. V and J calls and clone size are as listed in that table; D and trimming were resolved from the DNA. The sample table holds approximately 140,000 clones, of which 70% to 90% were seen once. About 3% of the sample lies in the top ten.

Sequencing was done on a sample of peripheral blood. The V gene is TRBV27 and the J gene is TRBJ2-5, with TRBD2 identical over 9 junction bases. This sequence was found in a woman in her 40s with active or convalescent COVID-19. The DNA is as follows: TGTGCCAGCAGTTTACTTAGACTAGCGGAACAAGAGACCCAGTACTTC. Its product reads: CASSLLRLAEQETQYF.